The TCR beta chain described here comes from a study of T cells in Graves' hyperthyroidism and ophthalmopathy (dated by TCRdb to the late 2010s). Concerning the study at large: Peripheral blood samples were taken at the time of initial diagnosis, prior to any treatment. Prospective prediction of ophthalmopathy was tested in an independent validation cohort consisting of 18 to 20 hyperthyroidism patients and more than 15 patients who later progressed to ophthalmopathy. To identify TCR V-J signatures that set the groups apart, the researchers used a discovery cohort of approximately 98 patients, made up of approximately 43 with Graves' ophthalmopathy and 57 with stable Graves' hyperthyroidism. Following sampling, methimazole starting at 30 mg daily was given to hyperthyroidism patients, and high-dose intravenous methylprednisolone was given to ophthalmopathy patients. Thyroid tissue and blood T-cell repertoires from more than five Graves' hyperthyroidism patients were also compared in the study. The approximately 95 discovery patients were divided at random into training and test sets in a 7:3 ratio. TCR Vbeta CDR3 sequencing of 135 peripheral blood samples (roughly 41 ophthalmopathy, about 80 hyperthyroidism and approximately 17 progressor patients) is reported in the paper.

Trimming costs V 3 bases and J 5 bases, and their ends lie 14 bases apart. The CDR3, cysteine through phenylalanine, is 14 amino acids long. Only the CDR3 DNA stays, 42 bases, in frame from base 1. Sequences SGHRS (CDR1) and YFSETQ (CDR2) are obtained from the germline V gene. The research as a whole found: No statistical method was used to fix the sample size in advance, and group allocation was not hidden from the investigators. Blood samples also contained most of the expanded thyroid clonotypes (frequency above 0.001), which suggests that blood repertoires may reflect thyroid immune responses. A 13 V-J signature model separated ophthalmopathy from stable hyperthyroidism, with just over 85% sensitivity and 81% to 83% specificity in cross-validation and 80%/75% in testing. In validation, the model predicted progression to ophthalmopathy a median of approximately 6.3 months before onset, with roughly 70% sensitivity and roughly 73% specificity.

This clonotype was seen at least ten times. Its antigen is not yet known. Per-nucleotide qualities are absent, and no much larger clonotype sits a single base away. In the ophthalmopathy patients, disease was moderately to severely active, with a Clinical Activity Score of 3 or more, a NOSPECS grade of 4 or more, and a duration of less than 3 months. Exclusion was applied to patients with uncontrolled infections, other autoimmune diseases, pregnancy or lactation. Diagnoses were based on clinical symptoms, serum thyroxine and TRAb, thyroid ultrasound and orbital computed tomography. PBMCs were isolated from 7.5 to 10 ml of fresh peripheral blood by Ficoll-Paque density gradient centrifugation. Trizol reagent was used to extract total RNA, and RNA quality was then checked on an Agilent 2100 Bioanalyzer. The TCR beta CDR3 regions were amplified from the RNA transcripts. A first-round RT-PCR of the TCR CDR3 used the HTBI primer set with the Qiagen OneStep RT-PCR kit. The libraries were constructed in a second round of multiplex PCR and then size-selected and purified. Paired-end sequencing of the libraries was performed with 100 bp reads on an Illumina HiSeq2000. The authors' pipeline ran thus. Raw data were processed with SOAPnuke, discarding reads with adapters, uncalled bases, mean Phred below 15, or no exact constant-primer or identifier match. COPE v1.2.5 was used to merge high-quality paired reads, and clonotypes were defined as unique nucleotide sequences. MiTCR v1.1 was used to align the clonotypes against IMGT TRBV, TRBD and TRBJ reference segments. Analysis was restricted to V-J combinations with a frequency above 0.0001, which covered just over 98% of repertoires. A TCS score was defined as the ratio between F50 (clonal expansion) and ExV (chaos), using BLOSUM62-based TCRdist between CDR3 peptides within each V-J. Welch's t-statistics and random forest reduced approximately 520 V-J features to 13, which were used in a naive Bayes classifier (R e1071). The raw public reads went through TCRdb reprocessing: fastp at Q25, MiXCR clone calling, in-frame beta chains kept. Every distinct CDR3 protein forms one entry, paired with its most common genes and DNA. TCRdb's processing, not the authors' own work, is the source of the V and J calls. Within this sample are about 380,000 distinct CDR3 sequences, with approximately 17% of them counted one time only. The ten most abundant clones make up about 38% of the sample.

The chain was built from TRBV5-1 and TRBJ2-5, and perhaps TRBD1 as D gene, on 6 matching bases. Specimen: blood. The receptor was derived from a man aged 18 to 30 with Graves' ophthalmopathy. The nucleotide sequence is given as TGCGCCAGCAGCTCAACGGACAGTTCCGAGACCCAGTACTTC. The resulting protein is CASSSTDSSETQYF.